Sequencing of this TCR beta chain was carried out in a study of blood T cell repertoires in COVID-19. Overall study: Acute-phase and convalescent COVID-19 samples originated in the United States, Italy and Spain. From T cells, B-cell-depleted T cells, or PBMCs came the material, which was cDNA or gDNA.

Per the original data handling: From reference gene primer amplification, estimates of nucleated cell counts were derived. TCRdb's copy holds only in-frame clones and misses some; the assay was immunoSEQ multiplex PCR. V and J calls plus clone size are reproduced from that table; the DNA served to infer D and trimming. The sample has fewer than 200,000 clones; 60% to 85% are singletons. The germline V gene has CDR1 MDHEN and CDR2 SYDVKM. This CDR3 region has 12 residues. The germline V and J ends were trimmed by 5 bases and 14 bases, with 17 bases remaining between them. The rearrangement joins TRBV28 to TRBJ2-3; tentative D call: TRBD1 (6 bases). The receptor comes from a woman in her 50s with active or convalescent COVID-19. The sequencing input was peripheral blood. The CDR3 DNA is TGTGCCAGCAGTCCCGTACAGGGATACTCGTATTTT. Residues: CASSPVQGYSYF.